This is a list of T cell receptor beta chains from one sample in a study of T cells in Graves' hyperthyroidism and ophthalmopathy. TCRdb itself ran the multiplex PCR reads through MiXCR, one entry per CDR3 protein. The sample shows under 450,000 distinct CDR3 sequences, 15% to 18% of them seen only once. Sequenced material: blood. These receptors all stem from a woman under 30 with Graves' hyperthyroidism. Both conserved end residues are trimmed from each CDR3.

TRBV7-2 | 12 | ASSYDSGNEKLF
TRBV6-5 | 14 | ASSSYLGGNTGELF
TRBV3-1 | 12 | ASSQVRGGGELF
TRBV29-1 | 12 | SGRGLADYNEQF
TRBV11-2 | 12 | ASSLGSSTDTQY
TRBV20-1 | 13 | SARDRGGARYEQY
TRBV5-1 | 15 | ASSLGLGGGSYNEQF
TRBV7-9 | 13 | ASLPWTGPGNTIY
TRBV2 | 13 | ASSSQGSAKNIQY
TRBV27 | 12 | ASSLTGGYNEQF
TRBV10-3 | 11 | AISGTSRNEQF
TRBV10-3 | 10 | AISERPYEQY
TRBV20-1 | 10 | SATAGPYEQY
TRBV7-4 | 12 | ASSAPPGNLGYT
TRBV6-6 | 16 | ASSYSVLLKFINYGYT
TRBV11-3 | 11 | ASSLTGGNEQY
TRBV18 | 11 | ASSLAPRGTQY
TRBV27 | 18 | ASSASRSRYRGSQGYGYT
TRBV13 | 13 | ASSEQADTGTRLF
TRBV20-1 | 10 | SAAGQIDEQY
TRBV11-1 | 11 | ASSFGYQETQY
TRBV2 | 14 | ASSDKRGVNTGELF
TRBV2 | 13 | ASSVDPRPFYGYT
TRBV11-2 | 10 | ASSLEGFRYT
TRBV5-1 | 10 | ASSRQSSEQF
TRBV20-1 | 13 | SARDTSGGRDEQF
TRBV9 | 13 | ASSSRTSGTDTQY
TRBV4-1 | 13 | ASSQDIRGLGEQF
TRBV14 | 14 | ASSQDRGQINSPLH